This T cell receptor beta chain was profiled in a study of blood T cell repertoires in COVID-19. Study summary: Both acute and convalescent COVID-19 samples were obtained from the United States, Italy and Spain. PBMCs, B-cell-depleted T cells, or T cells provided the cDNA or gDNA that made up the material.

The table came from immunoSEQ multiplex PCR; TCRdb's copy has only in-frame clones and leaves some out. The sample contains 400,000 or so clones, more than 85% of which appear only once. The length of the CDR3 is 15 residues. The germline CDR1 and CDR2 sequences are MNHEY and SVGAGI. V was trimmed by 4 bases and J by 6 bases, leaving 16 bases between them. Sequenced material: peripheral blood. The chain has TRBV6-5 and TRBJ1-5; D perhaps matches TRBD1 (5 bases). The receptor was isolated from a human donor in a cohort sampled during active COVID-19. For the CDR3, the DNA is TGTGCCAGCAGTTGGACATCCTCAGCGGGTCAGCCCCAGCATTTT. As protein: CASSWTSSAGQPQHF.